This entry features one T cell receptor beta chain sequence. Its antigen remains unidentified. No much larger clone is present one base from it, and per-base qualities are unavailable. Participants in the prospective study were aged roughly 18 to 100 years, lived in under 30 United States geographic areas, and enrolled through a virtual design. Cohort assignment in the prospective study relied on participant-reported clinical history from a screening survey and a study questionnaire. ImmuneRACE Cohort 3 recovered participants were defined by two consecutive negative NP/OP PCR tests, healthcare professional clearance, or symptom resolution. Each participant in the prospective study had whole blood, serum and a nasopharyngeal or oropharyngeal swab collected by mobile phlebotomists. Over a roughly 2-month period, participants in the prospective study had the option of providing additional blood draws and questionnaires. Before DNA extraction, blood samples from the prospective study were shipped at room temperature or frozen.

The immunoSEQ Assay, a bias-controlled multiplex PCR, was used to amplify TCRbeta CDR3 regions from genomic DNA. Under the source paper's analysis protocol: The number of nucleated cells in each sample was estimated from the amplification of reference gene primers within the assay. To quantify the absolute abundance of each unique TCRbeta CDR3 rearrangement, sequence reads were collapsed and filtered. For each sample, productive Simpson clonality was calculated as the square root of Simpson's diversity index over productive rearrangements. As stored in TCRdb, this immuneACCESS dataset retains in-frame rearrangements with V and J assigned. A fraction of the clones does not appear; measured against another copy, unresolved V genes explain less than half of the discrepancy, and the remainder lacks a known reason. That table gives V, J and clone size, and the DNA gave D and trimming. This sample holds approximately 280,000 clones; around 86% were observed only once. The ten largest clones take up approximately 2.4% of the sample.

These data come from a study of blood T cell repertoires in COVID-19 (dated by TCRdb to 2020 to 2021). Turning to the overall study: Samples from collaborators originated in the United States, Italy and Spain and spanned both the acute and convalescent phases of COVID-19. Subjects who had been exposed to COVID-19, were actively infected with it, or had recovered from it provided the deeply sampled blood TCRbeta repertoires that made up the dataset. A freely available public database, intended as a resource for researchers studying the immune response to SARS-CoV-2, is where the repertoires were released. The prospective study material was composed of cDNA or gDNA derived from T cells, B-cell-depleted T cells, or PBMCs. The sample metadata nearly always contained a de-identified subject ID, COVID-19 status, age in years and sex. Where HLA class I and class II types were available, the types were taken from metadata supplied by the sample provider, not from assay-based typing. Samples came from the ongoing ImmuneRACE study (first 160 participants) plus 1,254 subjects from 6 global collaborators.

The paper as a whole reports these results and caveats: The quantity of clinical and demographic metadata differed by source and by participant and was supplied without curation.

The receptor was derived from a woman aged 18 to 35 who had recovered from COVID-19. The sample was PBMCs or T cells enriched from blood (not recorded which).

The CDR3 in this case is CASSLVPGELFF. The bases read TGTGCCAGCAGCTTAGTGCCAGGAGAGCTGTTTTTT. This chain is built from TRBV7-9 and TRBJ2-2; confidence is insufficient to name the D gene. At the junction V is shortened by 1 base and J by 11 bases, with 8 bases in between. Taken from cysteine to phenylalanine, the CDR3 has 12 residues. CDR3 DNA is the only sequence kept; it has 36 bases, read in frame from the first base. Per the germline V gene (reference sequence), SEHNR is the CDR1 and FQNEAQ is the CDR2.